This T cell receptor (beta chain) was recorded in a study of blood T cell repertoires in COVID-19. Using immunoSEQ multiplex PCR, the repertoire was profiled, and TCRdb retains in-frame clones only, with some absent. The sample gives approximately 180,000 clones, roughly 87% of which show up once; around 1.2% is in the top ten. This CDR3 is built from 14 residues. J was trimmed by 0 bases and V by 8 bases; bases with no gene match: 6. CDR1 MNHEY and CDR2 SVGAGI come from the germline V gene. The sequence was collected from a human donor with acute COVID-19. The donor label of this sample is uncertain. The chain joins TRBV6-5 to TRBJ1-2; 7 bases map to TRBD1. Sequencing was done on a sample of PBMCs or T cells enriched from blood (not recorded which). The CDR3 sequence: CASVLGQSNYGYTF. The CDR3 nucleotides read TGTGCCAGCGTGCTGGGACAGTCTAACTATGGCTACACCTTC.